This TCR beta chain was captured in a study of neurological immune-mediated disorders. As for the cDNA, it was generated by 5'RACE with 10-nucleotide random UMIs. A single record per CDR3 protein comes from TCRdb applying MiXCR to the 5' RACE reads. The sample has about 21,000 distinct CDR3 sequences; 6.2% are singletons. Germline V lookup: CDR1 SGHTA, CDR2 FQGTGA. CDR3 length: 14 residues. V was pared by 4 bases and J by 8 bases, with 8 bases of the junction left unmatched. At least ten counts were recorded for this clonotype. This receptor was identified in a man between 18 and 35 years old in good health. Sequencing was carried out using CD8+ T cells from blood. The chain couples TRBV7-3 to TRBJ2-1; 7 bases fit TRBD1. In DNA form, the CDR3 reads TGTGCCAGCAGCTCGTCTCAGGGGGTCGATGAGCAGTTCTTC. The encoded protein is CASSSSQGVDEQFF.